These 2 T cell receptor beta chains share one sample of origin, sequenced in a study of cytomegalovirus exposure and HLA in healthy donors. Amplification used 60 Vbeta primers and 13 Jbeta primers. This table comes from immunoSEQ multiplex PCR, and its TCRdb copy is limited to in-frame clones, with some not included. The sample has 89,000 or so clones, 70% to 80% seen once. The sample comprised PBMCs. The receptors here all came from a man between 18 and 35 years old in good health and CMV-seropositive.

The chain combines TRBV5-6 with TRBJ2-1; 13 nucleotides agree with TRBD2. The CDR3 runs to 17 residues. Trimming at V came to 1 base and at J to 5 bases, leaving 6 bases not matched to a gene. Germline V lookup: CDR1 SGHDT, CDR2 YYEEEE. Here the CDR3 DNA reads TGTGCCAGCAGCTTGACTAGCGGGGGGGTGCCGGACAATGAGCAGTTCTTC. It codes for CASSLTSGGVPDNEQFF.

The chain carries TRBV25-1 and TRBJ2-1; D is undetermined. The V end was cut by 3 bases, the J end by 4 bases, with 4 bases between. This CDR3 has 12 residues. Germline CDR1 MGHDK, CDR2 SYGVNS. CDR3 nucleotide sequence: TGTGCCAGCAGTGACAGATACAATGAGCAGTTCTTC. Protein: CASSDRYNEQFF. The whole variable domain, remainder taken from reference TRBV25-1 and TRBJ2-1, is EADIYQTPRYLVIGTGKKITLECSQTMGHDKMYWYQQDPGMELHLIHYSYGVNSTEKGDLSSESTVSRIRTEHFPLTLESARPSHTSQYLCASSDRYNEQFFGPGTRLTVL.